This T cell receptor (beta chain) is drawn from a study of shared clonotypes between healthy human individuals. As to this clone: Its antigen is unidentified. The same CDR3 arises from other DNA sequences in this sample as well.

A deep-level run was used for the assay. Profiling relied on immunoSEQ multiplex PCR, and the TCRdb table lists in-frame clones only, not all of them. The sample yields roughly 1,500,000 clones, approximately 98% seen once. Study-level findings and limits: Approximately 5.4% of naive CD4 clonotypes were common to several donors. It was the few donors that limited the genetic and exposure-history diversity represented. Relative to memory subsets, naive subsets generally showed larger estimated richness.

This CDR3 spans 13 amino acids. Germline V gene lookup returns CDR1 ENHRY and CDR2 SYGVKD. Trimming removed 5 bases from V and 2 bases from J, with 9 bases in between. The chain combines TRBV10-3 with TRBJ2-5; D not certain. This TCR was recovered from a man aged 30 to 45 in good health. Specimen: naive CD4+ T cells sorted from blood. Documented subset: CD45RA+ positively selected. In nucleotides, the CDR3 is TGTGCCATCAGTAGGACGGCACAAGAGACCCAGTACTTC. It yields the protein CAISRTAQETQYF.